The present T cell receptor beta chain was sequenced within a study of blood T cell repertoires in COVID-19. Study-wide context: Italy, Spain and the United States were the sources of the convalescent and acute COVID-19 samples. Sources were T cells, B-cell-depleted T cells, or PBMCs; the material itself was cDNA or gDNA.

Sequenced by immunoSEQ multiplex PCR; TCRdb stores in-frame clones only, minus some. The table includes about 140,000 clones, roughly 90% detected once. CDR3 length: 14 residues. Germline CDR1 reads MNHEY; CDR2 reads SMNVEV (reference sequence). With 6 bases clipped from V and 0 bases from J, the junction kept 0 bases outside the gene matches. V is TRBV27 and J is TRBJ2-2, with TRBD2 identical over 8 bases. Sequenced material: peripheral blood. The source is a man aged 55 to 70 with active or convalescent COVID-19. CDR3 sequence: CASRAGANTGELFF. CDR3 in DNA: TGTGCCAGCAGAGCGGGAGCGAACACCGGGGAGCTGTTTTTT.